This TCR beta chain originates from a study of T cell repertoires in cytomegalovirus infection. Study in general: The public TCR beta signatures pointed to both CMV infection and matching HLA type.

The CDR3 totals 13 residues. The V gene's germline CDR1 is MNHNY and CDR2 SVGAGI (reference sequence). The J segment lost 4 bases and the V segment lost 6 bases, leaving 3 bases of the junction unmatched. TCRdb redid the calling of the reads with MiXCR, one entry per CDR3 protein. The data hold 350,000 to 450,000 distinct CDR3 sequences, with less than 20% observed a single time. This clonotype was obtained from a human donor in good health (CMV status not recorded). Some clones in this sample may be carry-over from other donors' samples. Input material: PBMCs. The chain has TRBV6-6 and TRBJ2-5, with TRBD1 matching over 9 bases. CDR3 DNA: TGTGCCAGCAGGACAGGGGGGCGAGAGACCCAGTACTTC. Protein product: CASRTGGRETQYF.